This TCR beta chain comes out of a study of tumor-infiltrating lymphocytes in primary liver carcinoma. General study points: Compared with blood, tumor repertoires held significantly more in their top 250 clones.

As concerns this clonotype: Its antigen is currently unknown. An end of the junction does not agree with germline; a read error may underlie this.

The CDR3 is 15 amino acids. From around 500 ng total RNA, TCR beta cDNA was generated with a primer in the constant region. Slightly modified ARM-PCR served as the procedure for the TCR beta libraries. These libraries came from three rounds of nested multiplex PCR. TRBV1-TRBV30 forward and Cbeta reverse primers drove the first two approximately 11-cycle rounds. TCRdb analysed the multiplex PCR reads with MiXCR anew, one entry per CDR3 protein. The table records about 100,000 distinct CDR3 sequences, about 63% of them present only once. For each extraction, RNA and DNA were obtained together from roughly 20-30 mg of unsorted bulk tissue.

The clonotype originates from a woman aged 60-70 years with primary liver carcinoma and hepatitis B virus infection. Specimen: liver tumor tissue from sampling region 2. The subset: tumor region T2, inferior pole. J is TRBJ1-1 and V is TRBV12-3 or TRBV12-4; weak D call: TRBD1 (5 bases). The CDR3 DNA follows: TGTGTCAGCAGCAGCTTGGGTAGGGGCGGTACTGAAGCTTTCTTT. It specifies CVSSSLGRGGTEAFF.